The 13 T cell receptor beta chains reported below all come from one sample, sequenced in a study of a mutant IDH1 vaccine in newly diagnosed glioma. Clones were sequenced by immunoSEQ multiplex PCR, and TCRdb holds only the in-frame ones, with some missing. The sample gives roughly 50,000 clones, 82% of which show up once; over 3% is in the top ten. The antigens for these receptors are not known. As for time point: week 5, during vaccination. Every single dose of the vaccine, 300 ug of mutant IDH1 20-mer peptide, came with topical imiquimod. Sample: PBMCs, taken from a glioma patient whose treatment included an IDH1 peptide vaccine. Receptors were obtained from a young woman with glioma. Some clones in this sample may be carry-over from other donors' samples.

CDR3: CASSSGTVVNTEAFF. For the CDR3, the DNA is TGCGCCAGCAGCTCCGGGACAGTAGTGAACACTGAAGCTTTCTTT. The chain links TRBV5-1 to TRBJ1-1; 7 bases fit TRBD1. The germline CDR1 and CDR2 sequences are SGHRS and YFSETQ. The CDR3 spans 15 residues. The J segment lost 0 bases and the V segment lost 3 bases, leaving 5 bases of the junction unmatched.

J is TRBJ2-1 and V is TRBV5-1; TRBD2 aligns across 7 bases. The CDR3 length is 15 residues. V shed 3 bases, J shed 4 bases, and the junction held 7 bases outside the gene matches. CDR1 and CDR2 from the germline V gene are SGHRS and YFSETQ. CDR3 loop: CASSSSSGVYNEQFF. In DNA, the CDR3 is TGCGCCAGCAGCTCATCTAGCGGAGTTTACAATGAGCAGTTCTTC.

V and J are TRBV19 and TRBJ2-3; maybe TRBD2 (6 bases). Germline CDR1 and CDR2: LNHDA and SQIVND (reference sequence). V dropped 11 bases and J dropped 2 bases, with 23 bases sitting between them. This CDR3 region has 16 residues. The CDR3 region is CAPEGRIVQLTDTQYF. CDR3 bases: TGTGCCCCGGAGGGGAGAATAGTCCAGCTCACAGATACGCAGTATTTT.

The gene calls are TRBV29-1 and TRBJ1-2; the match to TRBD1 covers 11 bases. Germline CDR1 is SQVTM and CDR2 is ANQGSEA. CDR3 length: 14 amino acids. V was clipped by 6 bases and J by 7 bases; unmatched bases: 10. The CDR3, as DNA: TGCAGCGTCCAAGAAGGACAGGGGGCCGGTGGCTACACCTTC. Its protein is CSVQEGQGAGGYTF.

The CDR3 is CASSQEGFTGELFF. DNA of the CDR3: TGCGCCAGCAGCCAAGAAGGCTTCACCGGGGAGCTGTTTTTT. The rearrangement links TRBV4-3 to TRBJ2-2, with no clear D. V lost 0 bases, J lost 4 bases, and 6 bases lay in between. CDR1 LGHNA and CDR2 YSLEER come from the germline V gene. The CDR3 consists of 14 residues.

The count of this clone is one. The chain recombines TRBV6-6 with TRBJ1-1; weak D call: TRBD1 (6 bases). There are 14 residues in the CDR3. CDR1 is MNHNY and CDR2 is SVGAGI in the germline V gene (reference sequence). The V end was cut by 10 bases, the J end by 1 base, with 16 bases between. The chain's CDR3 is CATHRGEGNTEAFF. The CDR3 DNA follows: TGTGCCACCCATAGGGGGGAGGGGAACACTGAAGCTTTCTTT.

The chain uses TRBV6-4 and TRBJ2-1, with D perhaps assigned TRBD1 or TRBD2 (5 bases each). The ends were cut back, 3 bases at V and 2 bases at J, with 5 bases in the middle. CDR3 size: 13 residues. Germline CDR1 and CDR2: MRHNA and SNTAGT. The CDR3 region is CASSEGPYNEQFF. Here the CDR3 DNA reads TGTGCCAGCAGTGAGGGACCCTACAATGAGCAGTTCTTC.

The chain employs TRBV5-1 and TRBJ2-5; D unresolved. Per germline, CDR1 SGHRS and CDR2 YFSETQ. The CDR3 loop spans 13 amino acids. V dropped 4 bases and J dropped 5 bases, with 12 bases sitting between them. CDR3 DNA: TGCGCCAGCAGCCCCACCCCGTCGGAGACCCAGTACTTC. It codes for CASSPTPSETQYF.

This clone was counted between two and nine times. Distinct nucleotide sequences in the sample also encode this CDR3. V usage is TRBV5-1 and J usage is TRBJ2-7; 12 bases line up with TRBD2. V lost 0 bases and J lost 2; bases outside the gene matches: 3. This CDR3 region has 16 residues. The germline gives CDR1 SGHRS, CDR2 YFSETQ. CDR3 protein: CASSLAPSGGAYEQYF. The CDR3, as DNA: TGCGCCAGCAGCTTGGCCCCTAGCGGGGGGGCCTACGAGCAGTACTTC.

V is TRBV6-6 and J is TRBJ1-6, with TRBD1 matching 10 bases. Germline V gene lookup returns CDR1 MNHNY and CDR2 SVGAGI (reference sequence). This CDR3 has 15 amino acids. Germline trimming cut 5 bases from V and 6 bases from J; bases unmatched to any gene: 4. CDR3 nucleotide sequence: TGTGCCAGCAGTAACGACAGGGGGCCTAATTCACCCCTCCACTTT. This codes for CASSNDRGPNSPLHF.

As DNA, the CDR3 is TGTGCCAGCAGCTTGGCGGGAGTCGGCGGCCACGAGCAGTACTTC. Its translation: CASSLAGVGGHEQYF. The chain combines TRBV5-6 with TRBJ2-7; possibly TRBD2 for D (6 bases). The V end lost 0 bases, the J end lost 5 bases, and 15 bases lay between the germline ends. The CDR3 runs to 15 residues. Germline V gene sequence: CDR1 SGHDT, CDR2 YYEEEE.

As for this clone: One junction end disagrees with the germline gene, perhaps due to a read error. This rearrangement joins TRBV28 to TRBJ1-5; D might be TRBD1 (6 bases). This CDR3 contains 17 residues. The V gene's germline CDR1 is MDHEN and CDR2 SYDVKM. CDR3 in DNA: TGTGCCAGCAGTTCCCGGGGGCGGAGGGATAGCAATCGGCCCCAGCATTTT. Its protein product is CASSSRGRRDSNRPQHF.

The V and J genes are TRBV5-4 and TRBJ2-6, with a possible D match to TRBD2 (5 bases). Trimming took 9 bases from V and 8 from J, leaving 27 bases between them. Germline assignment: CDR1 SGHNT and CDR2 YYREEE (reference sequence). The CDR3 loop spans 17 amino acids. The CDR3 DNA sequence: TGTGCCACCACCGGAGATGAGGGCCTGCGGTGGACCAACGTCCTGACTTTC. Translated, it gives CATTGDEGLRWTNVLTF. Filled out from reference TRBV5-4 and TRBJ2-6, the complete variable domain reads ETGVTQSPTHLIKTRGQQVTLRCSSQSGHNTVSWYQQALGQGPQFIFQYYREEENGRGNFPPRFSGLQFPNYSSELNVNALELDDSALYLCATTGDEGLRWTNVLTFGAGSRLTVL.